The entry that follows covers one T cell receptor (beta chain) sequence. The antigen is undetermined. The record originates from a study of shared clonotypes between healthy human individuals. Broader study findings: Non-shared clonotypes had lower generation probabilities than clonotypes shared by all four sorted-subset donors. Naive CD4 clonotypes were shared across several donors at about 5%.

Replicate PCRs from sorted subsets contained 200 ng DNA, which is approximately 30,000 T cell genomes. This table comes from immunoSEQ multiplex PCR, and its TCRdb copy is limited to in-frame clones, with some not included. The sample yields roughly 640,000 clones, around 67% seen once. Trimming took 8 bases from V and 2 from J, leaving 12 bases between them. The CDR3 runs 13 residues. From germline, CDR1 is MGHRA and CDR2 YSYEKL. The rearrangement joins TRBV4-1 to TRBJ2-5; D is uncertain. The receptor was derived from a young woman in good health. Sequences were obtained from memory CD4+ T cells sorted from blood. Documented subset: CD45RA-negative fraction. The CDR3 region has the DNA TGCGCCAGCGGGCTTGGCATGCAAGAGACCCAGTACTTC. Its translation is CASGLGMQETQYF.